The 24 T cell receptor beta chains listed next were all sequenced from one sample in a study of shared clonotypes between healthy human individuals. The method was immunoSEQ multiplex PCR; TCRdb's version includes in-frame clones alone and lacks a portion of them. Here the sample spans 2 million to 2.5 million clones, more than 80% being singletons. The sequenced material came from naive CD4+ T cells from PBMCs. Subset in this sample: CD45RA+ positively selected. The receptors were gathered from a man aged 18 to 30 in good health. Some clones in this sample may be carry-over from other donors' samples.

Regarding this clone: This CDR3 is also generated by other DNA sequences in the sample. This sequence joins TRBV28 and TRBJ1-2, with D hard to call. Per germline, CDR1 MDHEN and CDR2 SYDVKM. The CDR3 contains 12 residues. Trimming took 7 bases from V and 2 from J, leaving 8 bases between them. In nucleotides, the CDR3 is TGTGCCAGCACTTCGGGGAACTATGGCTACACCTTC. It translates to CASTSGNYGYTF.

This chain connects TRBV30 to TRBJ1-5; perhaps TRBD1 as D (5 bases). This CDR3 is built from 15 residues. V was clipped by 0 bases and J by 4 bases, with 13 bases between them. Germline-derived CDR1 and CDR2 are GTSNPN and SVGIG (reference sequence). CDR3 in amino acids: CAWSVHSGINQPQHF. CDR3 sequence (DNA): TGTGCCTGGAGTGTACATTCAGGGATTAATCAGCCCCAGCATTTT.

The chain couples TRBV14 to TRBJ1-1; D unresolved. The germline V gene encodes CDR1 SGHDN and CDR2 FVKESK. Trimming took 8 bases from V and 2 from J, leaving 6 bases between them. The CDR3 is 11 residues long. The CDR3 nucleotides read TGTGCCAGCCGCCCAAACACTGAAGCTTTCTTT. Its translation is CASRPNTEAFF.

V gene TRBV5-1 combines with J gene TRBJ1-2; possibly TRBD1 for D (5 bases). Trimming shortened V by 8 bases and J by 1 base, and 18 bases separated the two germline ends. The CDR3 has 15 residues. The germline V gene has CDR1 SGHRS and CDR2 YFSETQ. CDR3 region: CARTLGEGDNYGYTF. CDR3 DNA sequence: TGCGCCAGGACTCTAGGCGAAGGGGATAACTATGGCTACACCTTC.

This clone was seen once. The rearrangement links TRBV30 to TRBJ2-5; weak D call: TRBD1 (5 bases). The CDR3 runs 13 residues. Germline values: CDR1 GTSNPN, CDR2 SVGIG (reference sequence). V was cut by 7 bases and J by 1 base, with 13 bases left in between. In DNA, the CDR3 is TGTGCCTTCAACAATGGGGCCCAAGAGACCCAGTACTTC. Protein sequence: CAFNNGAQETQYF.

The rearrangement uses TRBV18 and TRBJ2-3; D not resolved. Trimming pared 3 bases from V and 4 bases from J, leaving 14 bases between. In germline, CDR1 is KGHSH, CDR2 LQKENI. This CDR3 has 15 amino acids. The CDR3 is CASSPPGLRADTQYF. DNA of the CDR3: TGTGCCAGCTCACCGCCGGGCCTCCGGGCAGATACGCAGTATTTT.

The chain uses TRBV9 and TRBJ1-2; tentative D call: TRBD1 (5 bases). This CDR3 comprises 14 residues. Germline values: CDR1 SGDLS, CDR2 YYNGEE. Trimming shortened V by 3 bases and J by 7 bases, and 16 bases separated the two germline ends. CDR3 sequence (DNA): TGTGCCAGCAGCGCAGAGGGGCGTTCGAGTGGCTACACCTTC. Amino acids: CASSAEGRSSGYTF.

The CDR3 nucleotides are TGTGCCAGCAGCCTAGGAAACGTTGAGCTGTTTTTT. Amino acid sequence: CASSLGNVELFF. The chain carries TRBV9 and TRBJ2-2, with D uncertain. Germline V gene lookup returns CDR1 SGDLS and CDR2 YYNGEE. This CDR3 region has 12 residues. V lost 4 bases, J lost 11 bases, and 12 bases lay in between.

The genes are TRBV4-1 and TRBJ2-3; the match to TRBD1 covers 10 bases. The CDR3 consists of 15 residues. Germline V CDR1 and CDR2: MGHRA, YSYEKL. Germline trimming cut 2 bases from V and 3 bases from J; bases unmatched to any gene: 2. DNA for the CDR3: TGCGCCAGCAGCCAATGGGGACAGGGGACAGATACGCAGTATTTT. Its protein product is CASSQWGQGTDTQYF.

The rearrangement links TRBV7-2 to TRBJ2-3; 7 bases are a match to TRBD2. CDR1 SGHTA and CDR2 FQGNSA come from the germline V gene. The CDR3 loop spans 19 amino acids. The J segment lost 4 bases and the V segment lost 5 bases, leaving 21 bases of the junction unmatched. For the CDR3, the DNA is TGTGCCAGCAGCCCCCCGGTGTTCGCGGGGAGGGAAGGGGCAGATACGCAGTATTTT. Its protein is CASSPPVFAGREGADTQYF.

The chain is built from TRBV15 and TRBJ1-5; 7 bases agree with TRBD1. This CDR3 has 16 residues. After removal of 5 bases from V and 0 bases from J, the junction contained 7 bases not matched to a gene. The germline V gene encodes CDR1 LNHNV and CDR2 YYDKDF (reference sequence). The CDR3 reads CATSPRGTYSNQPQHF. The CDR3 DNA sequence: TGTGCCACCAGCCCCAGGGGGACCTATAGCAATCAGCCCCAGCATTTT. Using reference TRBV15 and TRBJ1-5 for the parts outside the CDR3, the full variable domain is DAMVIQNPRYQVTQFGKPVTLSCSQTLNHNVMYWYQQKSSQAPKLLFHYYDKDFNNEADTPDNFQSRRPNTSFCFLDIRSPGLGDTAMYLCATSPRGTYSNQPQHFGDGTRLSIL.

This rearrangement joins TRBV11-3 to TRBJ2-2; TRBD1 aligns across 9 bases. The CDR3 covers 13 residues. With V trimmed by 4 bases and J by 7 bases, 1 base remained unmatched. Germline V gene lookup returns CDR1 SGHNT and CDR2 YENEEA. The chain's CDR3 is CASSWTGVGELFF. Here the CDR3 DNA reads TGTGCCAGCAGCTGGACAGGGGTCGGGGAGCTGTTTTTT.

The chain has TRBV6-1 and TRBJ2-1, with 7 bases lining up with TRBD1. The length of the CDR3 is 14 residues. V shed 10 bases and J 6 bases; nucleotides not matched to a gene: 12. From germline, CDR1 is MNHNS and CDR2 SASEGT. The CDR3 is CATLDRAHGNEQFF. In DNA, the CDR3 is TGTGCCACCTTAGACAGGGCCCACGGCAATGAGCAGTTCTTC.

The rearrangement uses TRBV5-1 and TRBJ2-2; D is unclear. Between the trimmed V and J ends, which lost 4 bases and 0 bases, there was a span of 7 bases. The CDR3 spans 14 residues. Germline CDR1 reads SGHRS; CDR2 reads YFSETQ. In nucleotides, the CDR3 is TGCGCCAGCAGCCCGAGGTCGAACACCGGGGAGCTGTTTTTT. It translates to CASSPRSNTGELFF.

The chain is built from TRBV5-1 and TRBJ2-1; D possibly corresponds to TRBD2 (6 bases). The CDR3 is made up of 15 amino acids. In germline, CDR1 is SGHRS, CDR2 YFSETQ. Trimming stripped 3 bases from V and 4 bases from J, with 14 bases between. Here the CDR3 DNA reads TGCGCCAGCAGCTCCATTGGGGGGTCGTACAATGAGCAGTTCTTC. It is translated as CASSSIGGSYNEQFF.

The chain links TRBV15 to TRBJ1-1; D uncertain. V lost 0 bases, J lost 0 bases, and 11 bases lay in between. The CDR3 runs to 16 residues. Germline loops: CDR1 LNHNV, CDR2 YYDKDF (reference sequence). DNA for the CDR3: TGTGCCACCAGCAGAGATGGTGAGGGAATGAACACTGAAGCTTTCTTT. Amino acid sequence: CATSRDGEGMNTEAFF.

A word on this clone: At one of its ends the junction is not consistent with the germline gene, which may arise from a read error. This chain joins TRBV15 and TRBJ1-2; D is undetermined. CDR3 length: 15 residues. Per germline, CDR1 LNHNV and CDR2 YYDKDF (reference sequence). The CDR3 loop is CATSRDRTVSGGCTF. As DNA, the CDR3 is TGTGCCACCAGCAGAGATCGGACGGTTTCGGGTGGCTGCACCTTC.

The CDR3 bases are TGCAGCGGAGCGGAGAGCTCCTACGAGCAGTACTTC. Protein sequence: CSGAESSYEQYF. V and J are TRBV29-1 and TRBJ2-7; tentatively, D is TRBD2 (5 bases). This CDR3 has 12 amino acids. Germline CDR1 SQVTM, CDR2 ANQGSEA. V lost 7 bases, J lost 0 bases, and 10 bases lay in between.

This chain joins TRBV4-2 and TRBJ2-1, with 9 bases that match TRBD2. Germline values: CDR1 LGHNA, CDR2 YNFKEQ. CDR3 size: 15 residues. J lost 10 bases, V lost 5 bases, and 12 bases had no gene match. CDR3 DNA: TGTGCCAGCAGCTTTAGCGGGAGCCCTTTGGGGGAGCAGTTCTTC. Translating it yields CASSFSGSPLGEQFF.

The chain joins TRBV7-2 to TRBJ2-1; D possibly uses TRBD1 or TRBD2 (5 bases each). Per the germline V gene, CDR1 is SGHTA and CDR2 is FQGNSA. Trimming removed 5 bases from V and 10 bases from J, with 24 bases in between. The CDR3 has 16 residues. CDR3 protein: CASSLMGNGAPDEQFF. The CDR3 DNA reads as TGTGCCAGCAGCCTCATGGGCAACGGGGCCCCGGACGAGCAGTTCTTC.

DNA of the CDR3: TGTGCCAGCACCAAAAACCAAGGCCAGCCTAATGAAAAACTGTTTTTT. Amino acid sequence: CASTKNQGQPNEKLFF. The J gene is TRBJ1-4, the V gene TRBV25-1; unclear D gene. The V gene's germline CDR1 is MGHDK and CDR2 SYGVNS. V was shortened by 7 bases and J by 3 bases, with 18 bases between the two germline ends. This CDR3 contains 16 residues.

Worth noting for this clone: The same CDR3 is also encoded by other DNA sequences in this sample. The chain employs TRBV5-1 and TRBJ2-3; D not certain. Germline V gene sequence: CDR1 SGHRS, CDR2 YFSETQ. The CDR3 is 13 amino acids. The ends were cut back, 3 bases at V and 6 bases at J, with 11 bases in the middle. The CDR3 spells CASSSTSVDTQYF. CDR3 bases: TGCGCCAGCAGCTCTACGAGTGTGGATACGCAGTATTTT.

Comments on this clone: A read error may account for a junction end that differs from germline. This sequence joins TRBV2 and TRBJ2-5, with 10 nucleotides matching TRBD2. The CDR3 covers 13 residues. Germline V gives CDR1 SNHLY, CDR2 FYNNEI. The DNA for the CDR3 is TGTGCCAGCACGGGGCTAGCGGGAGCCTTAAGCGACTTC. It specifies CASTGLAGALSDF.

This clone was counted a single time. The chain links TRBV15 to TRBJ1-2; 10 positions agree with TRBD1. The V gene end was trimmed by 3 bases and the J gene end by 8 bases; junction bases not matched to a gene: 12. Germline V CDR1 and CDR2: LNHNV, YYDKDF (reference sequence). CDR3 length: 16 residues. The CDR3 loop reads CATSRDGLGTGDGYTF. The CDR3 DNA reads as TGTGCCACCAGCAGGGATGGGTTAGGGACAGGGGACGGCTACACCTTC.